This TCR beta chain was identified during a study of tumor-infiltrating lymphocytes in primary liver carcinoma. Study as a whole: Patients were both men and women, whose ages ran from 30 to 69 years. General observations from the study: Tumor-adjacent and tumor-blood pairs displayed less overlap than did pairs of tumor regions. The study used bulk unsorted samples and so did not compare CD4+ and CD8+ repertoires.

The authors took blood RNA from unsorted whole blood and also extracted germline DNA. This clonotype was seen once. Its antigen is still unknown. A much larger clone sits a single nucleotide away, making a read error possible. With approximately 470 ng total RNA as template and a constant-region primer, TCR beta cDNA was made. Three nested multiplex PCR rounds, a slightly modified ARM-PCR method, built the TCR beta libraries. Each of the first two PCR rounds ran about 9 cycles with TRBV1-TRBV30 forward and C-beta reverse primers. TCRdb called the multiplex PCR reads again in MiXCR, with one record for every CDR3 protein. Among 250,000 to 350,000 distinct CDR3 sequences listed, roughly 60% were seen once. Between the trimmed V and J ends, which lost 5 bases and 10 bases, there was a span of 12 bases. CDR1 and CDR2 (germline): MNHEY, SVGAGI. This CDR3 is built from 13 residues.

The sequenced material came from peripheral blood. This receptor was identified in a woman aged 30 to 39 with primary liver carcinoma and hepatitis B virus infection. The rearrangement joins TRBV6-5 to TRBJ1-6, with a weak D call TRBD1 (5 bases). CDR3 amino acids: CASSEDKGSPLHF. CDR3 DNA: TGTGCCAGCAGTGAGGACAAGGGATCACCCCTCCACTTT.